These T cell receptor beta chains were read from a single sample in a study of regulatory T cells in long-lasting Graves disease. Each CDR3 protein is one row after TCRdb ran MiXCR on the multiplex PCR reads. The repertoire holds roughly 410,000 distinct CDR3 sequences, with about 15% as singletons. This same sample was also part of a study on T cells in Graves' hyperthyroidism and ophthalmopathy.

The material was peripheral blood mononuclear cells (PBMCs), obtained at new diagnosis, from a patient treated with antithyroid drugs. The receptors shown here come from a woman aged 40 to 49 with Graves disease. Each CDR3 is given with its conserved first and last residue. The D gene is left open where the match is weak. Only some rows state a clone size, as once, few, many or a class for expanded clones.

D	V	J	size	length	DNA	CDR3
NA	TRBV28	TRBJ2-7	many	15	TGTGCCAGCAGTACCACCAGGGGGAGGACCTACGAGCAGTACTTC	CASSTTRGRTYEQYF
NA	TRBV5-1	TRBJ1-1	many	13	TGTGCCAGCAGCTTAGGATCTAACACTGAAGCTTTCTTT	CASSLGSNTEAFF
NA	TRBV20-1	TRBJ2-7	many	15	TGCAGTGCTAGCAAAATGGGGCGGAGCTCCTACGAGCAGTACTTC	CSASKMGRSSYEQYF
NA	TRBV12-3/TRBV12-4	TRBJ1-5	many	15	TGTGCCAGCAGTTTCGCAGGGGATAGCAATCAGCCCCAGCATTTT	CASSFAGDSNQPQHF
NA	TRBV2	TRBJ2-1	many	13	TGTGCCAGCAGTGAGTACCAGGACAATGAGCAGTTCTTC	CASSEYQDNEQFF
NA	TRBV6-1	TRBJ1-4	many	14	TGTGCCAGCAGTGAGTCCTGGCGGAATGAAAAACTGTTTTTT	CASSESWRNEKLFF
NA	TRBV7-2	TRBJ2-7	many	16	TGTGCCAGCAGCTCTCATTTGACTCCGAGCTCCTACGAGCAGTACTTC	CASSSHLTPSSYEQYF
TRBD2	TRBV20-1	TRBJ2-3	NA	15	TGCAGTGCCCACCGACTAGCGGAAACCCCAGATACGCAGTATTTT	CSAHRLAETPDTQYF
TRBD2	TRBV6-1	TRBJ2-2	many	15	TGTGCCAGCAGTATTACTAGCGGATACACCGGGGAGCTGTTTTTT	CASSITSGYTGELFF
NA	TRBV28	TRBJ2-7	few	14	TGTGCCAGCAGTATAGGGATGGTTGTAGGCGAGCAGTACTTC	CASSIGMVVGEQYF
NA	TRBV3-1	TRBJ2-1	many	12	TGTGCCAGCAGCCAAGGATGGAATGAGCAGTTCTTC	CASSQGWNEQFF
TRBD1	TRBV20-1	TRBJ1-1	few	16	TGCAGTGCTAGAGACCCGAGGGGGACAGGGAACACTGAAGCTTTCTTT	CSARDPRGTGNTEAFF
TRBD1	TRBV12-3/TRBV12-4	TRBJ2-1	many	15	TGTGCCAGCAGTTGGGACAGGGTATGGGGCAATGAGCAGTTCTTC	CASSWDRVWGNEQFF
NA	TRBV20-1	TRBJ1-1	NA	14	TGCAGTGCTAGAATGGCAGGGTTAAGCACTGAAGCTTTCTTT	CSARMAGLSTEAFF
NA	TRBV4-1	TRBJ1-5	NA	14	TGCGCCAGCAGCCAAGTGGGGGGAGGGCAGCCCCAGCGTTTT	CASSQVGGGQPQRF
NA	TRBV12-3/TRBV12-4	TRBJ2-1	many	15	TGTGCCAGCAGTAGCATAAAAAGCTCCTACAATGAGCAGTTCTTC	CASSSIKSSYNEQFF
NA	TRBV12-3/TRBV12-4	TRBJ2-7	many	14	TGTGCCAGCAGGATGGGGGGGCACTCCTACGAGCAGTACTTC	CASRMGGHSYEQYF
NA	TRBV13	TRBJ2-5	many	14	TGTGCCAGCAGCTTATGGGGGACGGAGGAGACCCAGTACTTC	CASSLWGTEETQYF
NA	TRBV5-1	TRBJ1-2	many	14	TGCGCCAGCAGCTTGGGGACGGCCCTGGATGGCTACACCTTC	CASSLGTALDGYTF
TRBD2	TRBV9	TRBJ2-1	NA	14	TGTGCCAGCAGCGGAAGACTAGCAGCCAATGAGCAGTTCTTC	CASSGRLAANEQFF
TRBD2	TRBV12-3/TRBV12-4	TRBJ2-1	NA	16	TGTGCCAGCAGTCCAACGAGCGGGAGAACCTACAATGAGCAGTTCTTC	CASSPTSGRTYNEQFF
NA	TRBV29-1	TRBJ2-7	few	11	TGCAGCGTTGAAACAGGGTACGAGCAGTACTTC	CSVETGYEQYF
NA	TRBV28	TRBJ1-2	many	15	TGTGCCAGCAGTTTAGGTACAGCGATTAACTATGGCTACACCTTC	CASSLGTAINYGYTF
NA	TRBV28	TRBJ2-3	many	14	TGTGCCAGCAGTCCAGACAGTCTCACAGATACGCAGTATTTT	CASSPDSLTDTQYF
NA	TRBV2	TRBJ1-2	many	14	TGTGCCAGCAGTGGGCGCGCAGACCTCTATGGCTACACCTTC	CASSGRADLYGYTF
TRBD2	TRBV7-3	TRBJ2-1	NA	17	TGTGCCAGCAGCGTAGGGTTATGGCGGGAGAGGAACAATGAGCAGTTCTTC	CASSVGLWRERNNEQFF
NA	TRBV29-1	TRBJ2-3	NA	13	TGCAGCGTTGAAGGCGAATTCACAGATACGCAGTATTTT	CSVEGEFTDTQYF
TRBD1	TRBV20-1	TRBJ2-7	many	17	TGCAGTGCTAGAGATAGCGGGACAGGGGCATGGGAAGACGAGCAGTACTTC	CSARDSGTGAWEDEQYF
NA	TRBV7-3	TRBJ2-2	many	13	TGTGCCAGCAGCTCCCATTACACCGGGGAGCTGTTTTTT	CASSSHYTGELFF
TRBD1	TRBV10-3	TRBJ2-5	few	13	TGTACCATCAGTGATGGGACAGAAGAGACCCAGTACTTC	CTISDGTEETQYF
TRBD2	TRBV9	TRBJ2-5	many	16	TGTGCCAGCAGCGTAGTAGGTAGCGGGAGGCAAGAGACCCAGTACTTC	CASSVVGSGRQETQYF
TRBD1	TRBV5-1	TRBJ2-1	NA	13	TGCGCCAGCAGCGCGGACCCCGGGACAGGGCCGCACTTC	CASSADPGTGPHF
TRBD1	TRBV12-3/TRBV12-4	TRBJ2-3	many	16	TGTGCCAGCAGTCCCCACAGGGGCCCTAGCACAGATACGCAGTATTTT	CASSPHRGPSTDTQYF
NA	TRBV7-6	TRBJ2-2	many	16	TGTGCCAGCAGCCCACTAACGGGCTCGAACACCGGGGAGCTGTTTTTT	CASSPLTGSNTGELFF
TRBD2	TRBV20-1	TRBJ2-3	many	15	TGCAGTGCCAAAAGGACTAGCGGGAGCACAGATACGCAGTATTTT	CSAKRTSGSTDTQYF
TRBD2	TRBV20-1	TRBJ2-1	many	15	TGCAGTGCTAGAGATTTGCGGGAGGTCTACAATGAGCAGTTCTTC	CSARDLREVYNEQFF
NA	TRBV10-1	TRBJ1-5	many	15	TGCGCCAGCAGTGAGATAGGGATTCTGGGACAGCCCCAGCATTTT	CASSEIGILGQPQHF
NA	TRBV11-3	TRBJ1-1	few	16	TGTGCCAGCAGCTTAGGAGGGGGAGGATCGAACACTGAAGCTTTCTTT	CASSLGGGGSNTEAFF
TRBD2	TRBV6-2/TRBV6-3	TRBJ2-1	many	16	TGTGCCAGCAGTTACAGACTAGCGGGAGGGCCGAATGAGCAGTTCTTC	CASSYRLAGGPNEQFF
NA	TRBV9	TRBJ1-1	many	16	TGTGCCAGCAGCGAACCTCGGGGAGGGTCGAACACTGAAGCTTTCTTT	CASSEPRGGSNTEAFF
NA	TRBV5-1	TRBJ1-4	many	13	TGCGCCAGCAGCTTGAACAGGGTTGAAAAACTGTTTTTT	CASSLNRVEKLFF
TRBD2	TRBV7-2	TRBJ2-5	many	19	TGTGCCAGCAGCTTAGGGTGGGCTAGCGGGAGGGCCCGGCAAGAGACCCAGTACTTC	CASSLGWASGRARQETQYF
NA	TRBV28	TRBJ2-3	many	11	TGTGCCAGCAGTGACGGGGAGGCGCAGTATTTT	CASSDGEAQYF
NA	TRBV3-1	TRBJ2-2	NA	17	TGTGCCAGCAGCCAGGCTACACCGACCGCGAACACCGGGGAGCTGTTTTTT	CASSQATPTANTGELFF
NA	TRBV7-8	TRBJ2-1	few	14	TGTGCCAGCAGCCAATCAAGTGGAGTCCGGGAGCAGTTCTTC	CASSQSSGVREQFF
NA	TRBV2	TRBJ2-3	many	11	TGTGCCAGCAGGATCACAGATACGCAGTATTTT	CASRITDTQYF
NA	TRBV28	TRBJ1-1	NA	14	TGTGCCAGCAGTTTATCGGGTCGGCGTACTGAAGCTTTCTTT	CASSLSGRRTEAFF